This record covers a single T cell receptor beta chain. This entry comes from a study of blood T cell repertoires in COVID-19. The wider study: Sources were T cells, B-cell-depleted T cells, or PBMCs; the material itself was cDNA or gDNA.

The CDR3 runs 15 residues. The V and J ends lost 4 bases and 4 bases, in that order; junction bases with no gene match: 3. In germline, CDR1 is SGHKS, CDR2 YYEKEE (reference sequence). In the original workflow: Nucleated cell counts were estimated from reference gene primer amplification. Sequencing was performed with immunoSEQ multiplex PCR; in TCRdb, only in-frame clones are kept and a portion is missing. D and trimming come from the DNA, and the V and J calls and clone size come from that table. The sample consists of about 290,000 clones, about nine tenths of them appearing once. Everyone who took part was about 18 to 90 years old, and they came from fewer than 25 US areas. Resolution of symptoms, clearance, or two negative PCRs was present in recovered Cohort 3 donors.

The sequencing input was PBMCs or T cells enriched from blood (not recorded which). This TCR was recovered from a woman aged 40-49 years who had recovered from COVID-19. V usage is TRBV5-5 and J usage is TRBJ2-5; 14 bases map to TRBD2. The CDR3 DNA is TGTGCCAGCAGCCGAGGACTAGCGGGGGGAGAGACCCAGTACTTC. Translation gives CASSRGLAGGETQYF.